This entry is about one T cell receptor (beta chain). Which antigen it targets is not known. No per-base quality is available; no much larger clone lies one base away. The entry originates in a study of blood T cell repertoires in COVID-19 (dated by TCRdb to the early 2020s). About the study as a whole: Samples from collaborators originated in the United States, Italy and Spain and spanned both the acute and convalescent phases of COVID-19. The prospective study material was composed of cDNA or gDNA derived from T cells, B-cell-depleted T cells, or PBMCs. Deeply sampled blood TCRbeta repertoires from subjects exposed to, actively infected with, or recovered from COVID-19 were included in the dataset. The repertoires were released in a freely available public database meant as a resource for research on the immune response to SARS-CoV-2. The samples were drawn from two sources: the first 160 participants of the ongoing ImmuneRACE study, and 950 to 1,500 subjects contributed by 6 global collaborators. The sample metadata nearly always contained a de-identified subject ID, COVID-19 status, age in years and sex. HLA class I and class II types, where available, came from metadata supplied by the sample provider rather than from assay-based typing.

TCRbeta CDR3 regions were amplified from genomic DNA by means of the immunoSEQ Assay, a bias-controlled multiplex PCR. In the source study's methods: Within the assay, amplification of reference gene primers was used to estimate how many nucleated cells each sample contained. To quantify the absolute abundance of each unique TCRbeta CDR3 rearrangement, sequence reads were collapsed and filtered. Productive Simpson clonality was computed per sample as the square root of Simpson's diversity index over productive rearrangements. The immuneACCESS repertoire file appears here via TCRdb, limited to in-frame rearrangements. These files lack a portion of the clones; in checked studies, under half of the deficit traces to unresolved V genes, and the cause of the others is not known. D and trimming were read from the DNA, whereas the V and J calls and clone size are those reported in that table. Within this sample are about 400,000 clones, with around 87% of them counted one time only. Around 3% of the sample is in the top ten clones.

Whole blood was collected in K2EDTA tubes by collaborating institutions according to the institutions' own protocols. For TCRbeta analysis, collaborators shipped samples in one of three forms: frozen whole blood, isolated PBMCs, or DNA extracted from either of those sample types. Findings and caveats that apply to the study as a whole: Clinical and demographic metadata were provided uncurated, with the amount varying by source and participant.

CDR1 and CDR2 are drawn from the germline V gene: KGHDR, SFDVKD. Trimming removed 5 bases from V and 2 bases from J; the gene matches leave 10 bases unexplained. The CDR3 sequence holds 17 residues, the cysteine and phenylalanine included. The sequence is cut down to CDR3 DNA, 51 bases in frame from base 1. Sequencing was performed on peripheral blood. This receptor was taken from a human donor in a cohort sampled during active COVID-19. The sequence joins TRBV24-1 to TRBJ2-5; 10 middle bases align to TRBD2. The DNA sequence follows: TGTGCCACCAGTGCACGTTTCCGACTAGCGGGTCAAGAGACCCAGTACTTC. The resulting protein is CATSARFRLAGQETQYF.